This TCR beta chain was captured in a study of blood T cells in healthy people across ages. Using a J-beta primer mix together with a sample-barcoded 5' primer, a second PCR was run for 7 to 11 cycles. TCRdb ran MiXCR on the 5' RACE reads and lists one entry per CDR3 protein. Among around 820,000 distinct CDR3 sequences listed, 25% were seen once. CDR1 and CDR2 from the germline V gene are DFQATT and SNEGSKA (reference sequence). The CDR3 loop spans 14 amino acids. This clonotype has only a few counts. Relative to the germline gene, one junction end is altered; a read error may explain this. These data were also reused for a study on T cells of mothers and their children.

The source material was blood. The TCR sequence derives from a boy between 10 and 17 years old in good health. The chain has TRBV20-1 and TRBJ2-1, with 7 bases matching TRBD1. This CDR3 is CSATGTERNNEQFF. As DNA, the CDR3 is TGCAGTGCTACCGGGACAGAAAGGAACAATGAGCAATTCTTC.